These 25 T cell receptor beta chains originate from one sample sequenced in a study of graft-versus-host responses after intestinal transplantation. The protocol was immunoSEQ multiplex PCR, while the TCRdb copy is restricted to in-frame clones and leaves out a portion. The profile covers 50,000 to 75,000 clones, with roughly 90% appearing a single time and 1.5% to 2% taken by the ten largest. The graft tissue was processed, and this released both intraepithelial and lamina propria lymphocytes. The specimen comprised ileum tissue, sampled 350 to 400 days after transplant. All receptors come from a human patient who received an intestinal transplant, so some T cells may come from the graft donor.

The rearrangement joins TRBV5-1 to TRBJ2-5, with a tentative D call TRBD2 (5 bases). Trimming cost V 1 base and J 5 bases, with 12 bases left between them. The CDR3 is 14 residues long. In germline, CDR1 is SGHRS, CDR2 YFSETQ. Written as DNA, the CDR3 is TGCGCCAGCAGCTTGAATGCGGGCTCCGAGACCCAGTACTTC. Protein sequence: CASSLNAGSETQYF. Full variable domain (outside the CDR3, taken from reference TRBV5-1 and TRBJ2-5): KAGVTQTPRYLIKTRGQQVTLSCSPISGHRSVSWYQQTPGQGLQFLFEYFSETQRNKGNFPGRFSGRQFSNSRSEMNVSTLELGDSALYLCASSLNAGSETQYFGPGTRLLVL.

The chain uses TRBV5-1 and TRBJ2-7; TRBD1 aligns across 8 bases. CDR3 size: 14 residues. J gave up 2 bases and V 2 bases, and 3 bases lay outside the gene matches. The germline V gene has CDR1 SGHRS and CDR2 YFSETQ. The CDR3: CASSFRQGTYEQYF. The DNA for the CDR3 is TGCGCCAGCAGCTTCAGACAGGGGACCTACGAGCAGTACTTC.

CDR3 sequence reads: CASSFAGEQFF. The CDR3 DNA is TGTGCCAGCAGTTTTGCCGGTGAGCAGTTCTTC. The chain links TRBV27 to TRBJ2-1; D is undetermined. Trimming took off 3 bases at V and 9 bases at J, with 6 bases between the two ends. CDR1 MNHEY and CDR2 SMNVEV come from the germline V gene (reference sequence). The CDR3 totals 11 residues.

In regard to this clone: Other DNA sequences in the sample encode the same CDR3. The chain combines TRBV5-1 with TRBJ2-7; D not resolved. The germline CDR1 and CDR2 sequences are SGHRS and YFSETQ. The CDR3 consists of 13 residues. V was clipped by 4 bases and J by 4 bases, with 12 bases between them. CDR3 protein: CASSALREYEQYF. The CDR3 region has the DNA TGCGCCAGCAGCGCACTACGAGAGTACGAGCAGTACTTC.

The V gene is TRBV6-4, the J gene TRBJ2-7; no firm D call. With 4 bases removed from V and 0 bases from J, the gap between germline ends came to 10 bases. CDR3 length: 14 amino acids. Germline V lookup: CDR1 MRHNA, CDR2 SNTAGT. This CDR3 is CASSGGLSSYEQYF. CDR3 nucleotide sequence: TGTGCCAGCAGTGGTGGGTTGAGCTCCTACGAGCAGTACTTC.

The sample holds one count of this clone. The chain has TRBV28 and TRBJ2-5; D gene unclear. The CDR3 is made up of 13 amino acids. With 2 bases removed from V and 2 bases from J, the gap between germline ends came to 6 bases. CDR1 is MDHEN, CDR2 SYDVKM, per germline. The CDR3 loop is CASSLSQQETQYF. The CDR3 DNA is TGTGCCAGCAGTTTAAGCCAGCAAGAGACCCAGTACTTC.

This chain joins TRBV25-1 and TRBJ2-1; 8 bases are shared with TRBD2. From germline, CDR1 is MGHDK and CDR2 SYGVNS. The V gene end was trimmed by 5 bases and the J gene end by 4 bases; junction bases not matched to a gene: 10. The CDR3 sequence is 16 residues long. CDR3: CASSPMGGGTYNEQFF. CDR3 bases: TGTGCCAGCAGTCCCATGGGCGGGGGGACTTACAATGAGCAGTTCTTC.

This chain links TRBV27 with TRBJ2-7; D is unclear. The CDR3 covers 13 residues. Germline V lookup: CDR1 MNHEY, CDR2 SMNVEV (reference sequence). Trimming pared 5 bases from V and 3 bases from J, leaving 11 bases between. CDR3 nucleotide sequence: TGTGCCAGCAGTCCGGGTGGGTACTACGAGCAGTACTTC. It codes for CASSPGGYYEQYF.

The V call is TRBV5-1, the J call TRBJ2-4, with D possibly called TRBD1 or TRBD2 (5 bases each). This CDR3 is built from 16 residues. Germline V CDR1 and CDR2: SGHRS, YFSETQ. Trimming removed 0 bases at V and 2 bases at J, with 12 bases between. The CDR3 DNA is TGCGCCAGCAGCTTGGTAGTGTCGGGACCCAAAAACATTCAGTACTTC. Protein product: CASSLVVSGPKNIQYF.

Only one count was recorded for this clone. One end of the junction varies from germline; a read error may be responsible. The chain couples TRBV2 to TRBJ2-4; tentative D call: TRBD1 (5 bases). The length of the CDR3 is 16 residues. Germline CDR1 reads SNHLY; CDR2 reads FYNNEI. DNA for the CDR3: TGTGCCAGCAGCGAAGATGGACATGGGTTTGAAAACATTCAGTACTTC. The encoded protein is CASSEDGHGFENIQYF.

DNA of the CDR3: TGTGCCAGCAGCTTAGGAGCGGGAGGGCCGGAGACCCAGTACTTC. Its protein product is CASSLGAGGPETQYF. The gene calls are TRBV11-2 and TRBJ2-5, with 10 bases identical to TRBD2. The CDR3 is 15 residues long. V dropped 1 base and J dropped 5; count of bases not matched to a gene: 4. The germline gives CDR1 SGHAT, CDR2 FQNNGV.

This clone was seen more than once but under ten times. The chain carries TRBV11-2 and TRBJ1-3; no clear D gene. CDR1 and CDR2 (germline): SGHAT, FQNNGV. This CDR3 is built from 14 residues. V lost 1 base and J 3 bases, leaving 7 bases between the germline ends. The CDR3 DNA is TGTGCCAGCAGCTTAGCCCCGGATGGAAACACCATATATTTT. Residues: CASSLAPDGNTIYF.

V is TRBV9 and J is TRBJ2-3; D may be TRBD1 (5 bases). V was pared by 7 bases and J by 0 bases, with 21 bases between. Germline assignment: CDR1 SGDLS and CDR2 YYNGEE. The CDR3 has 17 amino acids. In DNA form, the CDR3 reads TGTGCCAGCTCACTCCTAAAGGGGCAAGCTAGCACAGATACGCAGTATTTT. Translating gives CASSLLKGQASTDTQYF.

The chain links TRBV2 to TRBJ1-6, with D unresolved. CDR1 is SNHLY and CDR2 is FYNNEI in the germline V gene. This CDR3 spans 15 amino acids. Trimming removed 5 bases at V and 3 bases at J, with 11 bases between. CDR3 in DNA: TGTGCCAGCAGTCGTCAGAGCAACTATAATTCACCCCTCCACTTT. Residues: CASSRQSNYNSPLHF.

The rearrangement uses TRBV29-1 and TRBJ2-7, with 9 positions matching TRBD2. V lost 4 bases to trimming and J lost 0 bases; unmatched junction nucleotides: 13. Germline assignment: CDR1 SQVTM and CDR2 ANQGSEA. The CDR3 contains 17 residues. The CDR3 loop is CSVVSPLNSGSSYEQYF. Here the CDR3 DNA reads TGCAGCGTTGTCAGCCCCCTTAATAGCGGGAGCTCCTACGAGCAGTACTTC.

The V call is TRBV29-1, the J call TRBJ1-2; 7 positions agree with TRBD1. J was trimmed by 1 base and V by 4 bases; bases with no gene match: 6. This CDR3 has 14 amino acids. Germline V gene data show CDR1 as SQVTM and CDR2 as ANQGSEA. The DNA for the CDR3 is TGCAGCGTTGGTGTGGGACAGAATAACTATGGCTACACCTTC. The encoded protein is CSVGVGQNNYGYTF.

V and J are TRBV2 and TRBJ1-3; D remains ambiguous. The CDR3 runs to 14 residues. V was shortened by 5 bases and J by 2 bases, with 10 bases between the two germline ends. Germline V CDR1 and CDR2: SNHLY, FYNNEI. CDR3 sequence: CASSRVGAGNTIYF. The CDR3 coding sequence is TGTGCCAGCAGTAGGGTCGGGGCTGGAAACACCATATATTTT.

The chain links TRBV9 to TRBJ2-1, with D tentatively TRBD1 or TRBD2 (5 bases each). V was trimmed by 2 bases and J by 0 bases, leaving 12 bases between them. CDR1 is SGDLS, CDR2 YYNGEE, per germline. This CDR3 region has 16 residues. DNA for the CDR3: TGTGCCAGCAGCGTGGGGACGGATAGCTCCTACAATGAGCAGTTCTTC. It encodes CASSVGTDSSYNEQFF.

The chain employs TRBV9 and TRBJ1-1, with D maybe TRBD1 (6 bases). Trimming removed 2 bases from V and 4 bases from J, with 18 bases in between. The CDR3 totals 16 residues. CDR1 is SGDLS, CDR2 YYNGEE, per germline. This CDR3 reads CASSVGEGVLGTEAFF. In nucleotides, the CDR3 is TGTGCCAGCAGCGTGGGGGAGGGGGTACTGGGCACTGAAGCTTTCTTT.

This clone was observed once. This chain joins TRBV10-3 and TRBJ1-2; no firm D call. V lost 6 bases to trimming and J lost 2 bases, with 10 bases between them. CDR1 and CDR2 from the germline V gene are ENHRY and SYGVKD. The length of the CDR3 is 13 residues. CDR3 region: CAIRTPGNYGYTF. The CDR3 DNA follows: TGTGCCATCAGAACCCCAGGCAACTATGGCTACACCTTC.

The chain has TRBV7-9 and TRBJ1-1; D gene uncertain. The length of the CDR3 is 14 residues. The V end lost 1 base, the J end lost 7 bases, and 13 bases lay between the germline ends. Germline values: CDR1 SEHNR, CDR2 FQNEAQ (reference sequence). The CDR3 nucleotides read TGTGCCAGCAGCTTAGTCGGGGAGGGAAGTGAAGCTTTCTTT. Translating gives CASSLVGEGSEAFF.

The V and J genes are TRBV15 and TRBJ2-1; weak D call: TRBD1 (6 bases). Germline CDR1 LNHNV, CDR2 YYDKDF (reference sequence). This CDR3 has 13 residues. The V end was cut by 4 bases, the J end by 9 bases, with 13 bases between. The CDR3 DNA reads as TGTGCCACCAGCAACCAAGGGGGATCTGAGCAGTTCTTC. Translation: CATSNQGGSEQFF.

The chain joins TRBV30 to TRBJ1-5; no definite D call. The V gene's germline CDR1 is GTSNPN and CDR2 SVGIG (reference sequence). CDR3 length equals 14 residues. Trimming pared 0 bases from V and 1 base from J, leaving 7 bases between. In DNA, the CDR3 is TGTGCCTGGAGTGTAGTTCGGAGCAATCAGCCCCAGCATTTT. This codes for CAWSVVRSNQPQHF.

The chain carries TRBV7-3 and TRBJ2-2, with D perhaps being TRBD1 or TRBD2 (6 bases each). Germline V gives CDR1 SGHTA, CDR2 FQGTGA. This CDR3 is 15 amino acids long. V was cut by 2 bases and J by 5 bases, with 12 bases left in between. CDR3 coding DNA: TGTGCCAGCAGCTTATCCAGGGGAGGAACCGGGGAGCTGTTTTTT. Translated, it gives CASSLSRGGTGELFF.

The CDR3 coding sequence is TGCGCCAGCAGTAGTCCTAGCGGACTCAGCTCCTACAATGAGCAGTTCTTC. Its translation is CASSSPSGLSSYNEQFF. The chain employs TRBV5-1 and TRBJ2-1; 7 bases agree with TRBD2. Trimming removed 5 bases from V and 0 bases from J; junction bases left unmatched: 11. The CDR3 is 17 residues long. Germline CDR1 reads SGHRS; CDR2 reads YFSETQ. Full variable domain (missing parts from reference TRBV5-1 and TRBJ2-1): KAGVTQTPRYLIKTRGQQVTLSCSPISGHRSVSWYQQTPGQGLQFLFEYFSETQRNKGNFPGRFSGRQFSNSRSEMNVSTLELGDSALYLCASSSPSGLSSYNEQFFGPGTRLTVL.